Reported below is one TCR beta chain. This clonotype occurred many times. Its antigen remains unidentified. Base qualities are not at hand, and no much larger clone is one base apart. This specimen comes from a study of CD8 T cells in ankylosing spondylitis (dated by TCRdb to the late 2010s). Some background on the complete study: T cell receptor beta repertoires were profiled in healthy donors and ankylosing spondylitis patients so that disease-linked TCR variants could be found. Peripheral blood was sampled, and synovial fluid was also collected from ankylosing spondylitis patients. The full study cohort comprised approximately 23 ankylosing spondylitis patients and roughly 100 healthy donors.

Sequencing instrument: Illumina HiSeq 2500. TCR beta libraries were prepared by quantitative 5'-RACE with molecular barcodes. As for how the authors treated the data: A new computational method, built on a probabilistic model of VDJ rearrangement, was used to identify disease-linked TCR variants. Through fastp at Q25 and MiXCR, TCRdb rebuilt clones from the public reads, retaining in-frame beta chains. One record per CDR3 amino acid sequence lists the most common genes and DNA. The V and J calls come from TCRdb's annotation, not from the publication. The sample table contains 750,000 to 850,000 distinct CDR3 sequences; only one count was recorded for over 9.5% of them. The ten top clones hold roughly 0.51% of the sample. Study-wide findings and limitations: The disease-linked clones showed a CD8+ phenotype and occurred at relatively low frequencies in peripheral blood. Blood from ankylosing spondylitis patients appeared to be characterized by a TCR beta motif composed of 7 to 9 highly homologous amino acid variants. Some TCR beta motif variants had previously been reported in synovial fluid and blood of reactive arthritis patients, which suggested common disease-initiation mechanisms. The disease-linked clones were reported as significantly enriched in matched synovial fluid samples from ankylosing spondylitis patients.

The CDR3 holds 12 amino acids from the cysteine to the phenylalanine. Only the CDR3 DNA is retained, 36 bases long and in frame from the first base. The germline V gene encodes CDR1 SQVTM and CDR2 ANQGSEA. Ends trimmed: V by 4 bases, J by 4 bases; bases unmatched to a gene: 1. The sample comprised blood, either unsorted or a sorted T cell fraction (not recorded which). The clonotype comes from a male donor with ankylosing spondylitis. The chain employs TRBV29-1 and TRBJ2-7, and 10 junctional nucleotides match TRBD2. The CDR3 amino acid sequence is: CSVGTSGYEQYF. The nucleotide sequence is TGCAGCGTTGGGACTAGCGGATACGAGCAGTACTTC.